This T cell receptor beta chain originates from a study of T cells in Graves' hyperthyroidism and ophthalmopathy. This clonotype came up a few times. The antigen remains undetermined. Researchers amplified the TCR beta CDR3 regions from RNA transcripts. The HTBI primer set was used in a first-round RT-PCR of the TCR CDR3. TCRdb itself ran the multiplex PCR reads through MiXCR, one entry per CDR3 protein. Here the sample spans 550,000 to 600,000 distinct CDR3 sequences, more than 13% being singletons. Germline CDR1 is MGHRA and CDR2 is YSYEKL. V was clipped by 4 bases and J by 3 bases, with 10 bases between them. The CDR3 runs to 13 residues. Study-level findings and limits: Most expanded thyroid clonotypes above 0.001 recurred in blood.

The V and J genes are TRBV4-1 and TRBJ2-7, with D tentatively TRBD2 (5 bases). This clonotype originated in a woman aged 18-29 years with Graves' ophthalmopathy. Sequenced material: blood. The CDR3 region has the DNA TGCGCCAGCAGCCGGGGAGTGGACTACGAGCAGTACTTC. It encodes CASSRGVDYEQYF.